These 20 T cell receptor beta chains came from one sample sequenced in a study of T cells in Graves' hyperthyroidism and ophthalmopathy. Template material for amplifying TCR beta CDR3 regions consisted of RNA transcripts. The primer set for the first-round RT-PCR of the TCR CDR3 was HTBI. MiXCR, applied by TCRdb to the multiplex PCR reads, yields one record per CDR3 protein. The table lists about 98,000 distinct CDR3 sequences, roughly 40% of them singletons. The sample was peripheral blood or thyroid tissue (not recorded which). Every receptor here comes from a woman aged 25 to 45 with Graves' hyperthyroidism.

There are many counts of this clonotype. V usage is TRBV12-3 or TRBV12-4 and J usage is TRBJ2-5; 9 bases line up with TRBD1. This CDR3 is 17 amino acids long. Germline trimming cut 1 base from V and 4 bases from J; bases unmatched to any gene: 10. The CDR3 bases are TGTGCCAGCAGTTTAGGCGTACAGGGGGCGCCGGGAGAGACCCAGTACTTC. Protein product: CASSLGVQGAPGETQYF.

This clonotype was observed many times. The chain couples TRBV5-1 to TRBJ2-2; D is possibly TRBD1 (5 bases). The germline V and J ends were trimmed by 0 bases and 2 bases, with 11 bases remaining between them. This CDR3 is 16 amino acids long. Germline V lookup: CDR1 SGHRS, CDR2 YFSETQ. The CDR3 is CASSLGPRANTGELFF. The CDR3, as DNA: TGCGCCAGCAGCTTGGGCCCCAGGGCCAACACCGGGGAGCTGTTTTTT.

This clonotype has a count of ten or more. The V gene is TRBV5-1, the J gene TRBJ1-4; 7 bases agree with TRBD1. V lost 1 base to trimming and J lost 8 bases; unmatched junction nucleotides: 5. The germline CDR1 and CDR2 sequences are SGHRS and YFSETQ. This CDR3 comprises 14 residues. CDR3 loop: CASSLRGGQEKLFF. The CDR3 DNA reads TGCGCCAGCAGCTTGAGAGGGGGCCAAGAAAAACTGTTTTTT.

This chain uses TRBV7-2 with TRBJ2-7, with 15 bases fitting TRBD2. The V and J ends lost 5 bases and 6 bases, in that order; junction bases with no gene match: 8. CDR1 is SGHTA, CDR2 FQGNSA, per germline. The CDR3 spans 16 residues. CDR3 nucleotides: TGTGCCAGCAGCCGATGGGCGGGACTAGCGGGAGGCGAGCAGTACTTC. Residues: CASSRWAGLAGGEQYF.

On this clonotype: With a much larger clone just one base away, this may be a read error. J is TRBJ2-2 and V is TRBV28, with 11 positions matching TRBD2. This CDR3 comprises 15 residues. Germline V gene sequence: CDR1 MDHEN, CDR2 SYDVKM. The V gene end was trimmed by 8 bases and the J gene end by 8 bases; junction bases not matched to a gene: 10. CDR3: CASGWLAGGMGELFF. The CDR3 DNA follows: TGTGCCAGCGGGTGGCTAGCGGGAGGAATGGGGGAGCTGTTTTTT. Together with reference TRBV28 and TRBJ2-2, the CDR3 gives the full variable domain: DVKVTQSSRYLVKRTGEKVFLECVQDMDHENMFWYRQDPGLGLRLIYFSYDVKMKEKGDIPEGYSVSREKKERFSLILESASTNQTSMYLCASGWLAGGMGELFFGEGSRLTVL.

Worth noting for this clonotype: A read error may account for a junction end that differs from germline. The V gene is TRBV7-9, the J gene TRBJ1-3; the D gene is possibly TRBD1 (5 bases). The CDR3 length is 15 residues. Germline CDR1 and CDR2: SEHNR and FQNEAQ (reference sequence). This CDR3 reads CARSSRVGDRDAIYF. Here the CDR3 DNA reads TGTGCCCGCAGCTCCCGAGTAGGGGATCGGGACGCCATATATTTT.

In this sample, this clonotype turned up many times. The chain couples TRBV3-1 to TRBJ1-1; possibly TRBD1 for D (5 bases). Trimming cost V 4 bases and J 7 bases, with 13 bases left between them. CDR1 is LGHDT and CDR2 is YNNKEL in the germline V gene (reference sequence). The CDR3 spans 13 residues. As DNA, the CDR3 is TGTGCCAGCAGCCCCTGGGGGGGGATTGAAGCTTTCTTT. Its protein is CASSPWGGIEAFF.

A remark on this clonotype: A much larger clone sits a single nucleotide away, making a read error possible. CDR3 region: CASSELGMSTEAFF. Here the CDR3 DNA reads TGTGCCAGCAGTGAGCTGGGGATGAGCACTGAAGCTTTCTTT. V gene TRBV10-3 combines with J gene TRBJ1-1; D is unclear. This CDR3 contains 14 residues. Germline CDR1 is ENHRY and CDR2 is SYGVKD.

This clonotype has at least ten counts. This rearrangement joins TRBV2 to TRBJ1-5; perhaps TRBD1 as D (5 bases). Trimming took 3 bases from V and 5 from J, leaving 8 bases between them. The CDR3 extends over 13 amino acids. Per germline, CDR1 SNHLY and CDR2 FYNNEI. This chain's CDR3 is CASSEGVHQPQHF. The CDR3, as DNA: TGTGCCAGCAGTGAGGGGGTCCATCAGCCCCAGCATTTT.

This clonotype showed up just once. The rearrangement links TRBV5-6 to TRBJ1-2; D gene unclear. CDR3 size: 12 residues. V lost 3 bases to trimming and J lost 12 bases, with 15 bases between them. The germline V gene has CDR1 SGHDT and CDR2 YYEEEE. Here the CDR3 reads CASSSLTSGNTF. CDR3 DNA: TGTGCCAGCAGCTCGTTGACTAGCGGAAACACCTTC.

V usage is TRBV27 and J usage is TRBJ1-2; the D gene is possibly TRBD1 (6 bases). V lost 1 base to trimming and J lost 1 base, with 10 bases between them. Germline loops: CDR1 MNHEY, CDR2 SMNVEV (reference sequence). The CDR3 is 15 amino acids. CDR3 in amino acids: CASSLYGRGNYGYTF. CDR3 bases: TGTGCCAGCAGTTTATACGGCAGGGGTAACTATGGCTACACCTTC.

V gene TRBV6-1 combines with J gene TRBJ2-1; D possibly corresponds to TRBD2 (6 bases). Germline values: CDR1 MNHNS, CDR2 SASEGT. The length of the CDR3 is 15 residues. Trimming cost V 5 bases and J 1 base, with 12 bases left between them. CDR3 sequence: CASSPLALSYNEQFF. The CDR3 DNA reads TGTGCCAGCAGTCCGCTAGCGCTTTCCTACAATGAGCAGTTCTTC.

For this clonotype: A much bigger clone sits one base away, suggesting this may be a read error. The chain has TRBV28 and TRBJ2-5; TRBD1 might be the D (5 bases). The germline gives CDR1 MDHEN, CDR2 SYDVKM. CDR3 size: 13 residues. The V end was cut by 6 bases, the J end by 5 bases, with 13 bases between. CDR3 nucleotide sequence: TGTGCCAGCAGATTACAGGAGCCGGAGACCCAGTACTTC. Amino acids: CASRLQEPETQYF.

The J gene is TRBJ1-1, the V gene TRBV27; D is undetermined. Germline V lookup: CDR1 MNHEY, CDR2 SMNVEV (reference sequence). Trimming pared 1 base from V and 4 bases from J, leaving 10 bases between. CDR3 length: 14 amino acids. CDR3 in amino acids: CASSLLGTSTEAFF. The DNA for the CDR3 is TGTGCCAGCAGTTTATTGGGCACGAGCACTGAAGCTTTCTTT.

The V and J genes are TRBV29-1 and TRBJ2-2; D not resolved. The CDR3 consists of 13 residues. Germline loops: CDR1 SQVTM, CDR2 ANQGSEA. V was shortened by 4 bases and J by 5 bases, with 11 bases between the two germline ends. The CDR3: CSVGGWRTGELFF. For the CDR3, the DNA is TGCAGCGTTGGGGGTTGGCGGACCGGGGAGCTGTTTTTT.

The chain uses TRBV7-2 and TRBJ1-1, with no clear D. This CDR3 comprises 14 residues. V lost 1 base and J 7 bases, leaving 13 bases between the germline ends. CDR1 is SGHTA and CDR2 is FQGNSA in the germline V gene. The DNA of the CDR3 is TGTGCCAGCAGCTTAGGTCCAGGAAGTCTTGAAGCTTTCTTT. Its translation is CASSLGPGSLEAFF.

This clonotype was observed a few times. This sequence may be a read error, since a much larger clone differs from it by one base. The gene calls are TRBV6-5 and TRBJ2-7, with D possibly being TRBD1 (5 bases). Trimming pared 3 bases from V and 4 bases from J, leaving 13 bases between. The CDR3 length is 14 residues. Germline CDR1 and CDR2: MNHEY and SVGAGI. The DNA of the CDR3 is TGTGCCAGCAGTTATGGGGCGGATCCGTACGAGCAGTACTTC. Residues: CASSYGADPYEQYF.

This clonotype has ten or more counts. The CDR3 loop reads CASRTTGFGYTF. The CDR3 DNA reads as TGTGCCAGCAGGACGACAGGGTTTGGCTACACCTTC. The chain carries TRBV6-5 and TRBJ1-2; 7 bases align to TRBD1. The CDR3 has 12 residues. Germline CDR1 reads MNHEY; CDR2 reads SVGAGI. The ends lost 6 bases at V and 7 bases at J; junction bases unmatched: 5.

The table lists this clonotype with many counts. The chain carries TRBV7-2 and TRBJ2-5, with 13 bases identical to TRBD2. The trim removed 5 bases at V and 4 bases at J, leaving 4 bases unmatched. The CDR3 loop spans 15 amino acids. Germline-derived CDR1 and CDR2 are SGHTA and FQGNSA. The CDR3: CASSPGLAGRETQYF. CDR3 bases: TGTGCCAGCAGCCCGGGACTAGCGGGAAGAGAGACCCAGTACTTC.

This clonotype was detected many times. The J gene is TRBJ2-3, the V gene TRBV7-3; D is undetermined. The ends were cut back, 1 base at V and 6 bases at J, with 5 bases in the middle. Per the germline V gene, CDR1 is SGHTA and CDR2 is FQGTGA. The CDR3 totals 12 residues. For the CDR3, the DNA is TGTGCCAGCAGCTTAAATGGGGATACGCAGTATTTT. Amino acids: CASSLNGDTQYF.